This T cell receptor (beta chain) appears in the sequencing data of a study of beta chain features in type 1 diabetes. For the study at large: Summed over all samples, the examined sorted cells came to 85 million to 140 million. Study findings and constraints: Shorter TCRB CDR3s, moderately but significantly so, marked every one of the four CD4+ subsets in Type 1 diabetes patients.

What was sequenced were expressed TCRB transcripts, since all of the isolated RNA had been reverse transcribed. Using immunoSEQ multiplex PCR, the repertoire was profiled, and TCRdb retains in-frame clones only, with some absent. The sample records about 660,000 clones, over 11% being singletons. A word on this clone: The antigen remains unidentified.

V shed 6 bases and J 7 bases; nucleotides not matched to a gene: 13. CDR3 length: 16 residues. Germline assignment: CDR1 SEHNR and CDR2 FQNEAQ (reference sequence). This clonotype originated in a man between 18 and 29 years old with type 1 diabetes. The sample comprised naive CD4+ T cells from blood. V and J are TRBV7-9 and TRBJ2-1; TRBD2 matches 9 bases. The CDR3 nucleotides are TGTGCCAGCAGTCCGGGCGGCGGGAGGGCGAAAAATGAGCAGTTCTTC. Residues: CASSPGGGRAKNEQFF.